This T cell receptor beta chain was captured by sequencing in a study of long-term antiretroviral therapy in people with HIV. This clone was seen once. Germline V gene lookup returns CDR1 SNHLY and CDR2 FYNNEI. The ends were cut back, 3 bases at V and 1 base at J, with 7 bases in the middle. The CDR3 has 13 amino acids. Samples were assayed with immunoSEQ v3.0 at survey level. Clones were sequenced by immunoSEQ multiplex PCR, and TCRdb holds only the in-frame ones, with some missing. The sample records approximately 18,000 clones, 65% to 85% being singletons. The chain carries TRBV2 and TRBJ2-7, with a weak D call TRBD1 (5 bases). This sequence was found in a woman in her thirties or forties with HIV. The sequences come from unsorted PBMCs, collected 2.3 years after starting antiretroviral therapy. The CDR3 spells CASSEQGSYEQYF. Here the CDR3 DNA reads TGTGCCAGCAGTGAGCAGGGATCCTACGAGCAGTACTTC.